The sequence of this TCR beta chain was determined in a study of T cells in localized non-small cell lung cancer. Study-wide findings and caveats: Uninvolved adjacent lung showed higher T cell clonality than tumor. Higher adjacent-lung clonality was associated with shorter survival. Only one tumor region was sequenced, so heterogeneity remains possible. Adjacent lung held a median roughly 60 of the top 100 tumor clones.

The CDR3 length is 16 residues. V shed 1 base and J shed 0 bases, with 11 bases lying between them. Germline lookup yields CDR1 LNHDA and CDR2 SQIVND (reference sequence). In its sample, this clone was seen once. What it binds is not known. This table comes from immunoSEQ multiplex PCR, and its TCRdb copy is limited to in-frame clones, with some not included. The sample has tens of thousands of clones, 88% seen once. This chain links TRBV19 with TRBJ2-3; D gene uncertain. This clonotype was obtained from a female donor aged 60 or older with stage III squamous cell lung carcinoma. The specimen was peripheral blood, collected before any cancer treatment. The CDR3 here is CASSIVGLSSTDTQYF. In nucleotides, the CDR3 is TGTGCCAGTAGTATAGTAGGTCTTTCTAGCACAGATACGCAGTATTTT.